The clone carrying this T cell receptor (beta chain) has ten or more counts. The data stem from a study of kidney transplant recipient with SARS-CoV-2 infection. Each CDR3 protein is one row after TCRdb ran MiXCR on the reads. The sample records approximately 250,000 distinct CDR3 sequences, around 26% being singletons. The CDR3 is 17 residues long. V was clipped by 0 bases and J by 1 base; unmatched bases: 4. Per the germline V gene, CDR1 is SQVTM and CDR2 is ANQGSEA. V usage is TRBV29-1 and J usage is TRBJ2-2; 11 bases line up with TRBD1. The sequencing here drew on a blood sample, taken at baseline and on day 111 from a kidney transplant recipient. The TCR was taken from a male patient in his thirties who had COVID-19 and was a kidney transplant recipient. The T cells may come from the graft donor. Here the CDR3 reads CSVEEGTGGLNTGELFF. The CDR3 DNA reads TGCAGCGTTGAAGAGGGGACAGGGGGATTGAACACCGGGGAGCTGTTTTTT.